The next 29 T cell receptor beta chains were all read from a single sample in a study of tissue T cells after allogeneic stem cell transplantation (dated by TCRdb to between 2021 and 2024). Library creation used the immunoSEQ multiplex PCR assay. TCRdb holds this immuneACCESS table with in-frame rearrangements only. Some clones are missing; in checked studies, unresolved V genes explain under half, and the rest has no known cause. Recorded for this sample are about 10,000 clones; about three fifths of them occurred a single time. The top ten clonotypes cover more than 9% of the sample. The time point label here, explained by the study, means: human tissue collected at research (rapid) autopsy. The sequencing here drew on tissue from the jejunum, taken at autopsy. These TCRs come from a woman aged 18-55 years with breast cancer.

This clone is labeled as medium-sized. The V and J genes are TRBV5-6 and TRBJ1-6; tentatively, D is TRBD1 (5 bases). V was clipped by 2 bases and J by 0 bases, with 9 bases between them. Germline lookup yields CDR1 SGHDT and CDR2 YYEEEE. There are 16 residues in the CDR3. CDR3 protein: CASSFRAGSYNSPLHF. The CDR3 DNA reads as TGTGCCAGCAGCTTCAGGGCAGGCTCCTATAATTCACCCCTCCACTTT. The whole variable domain, remainder taken from reference TRBV5-6 and TRBJ1-6, is DAGVTQSPTHLIKTRGQQVTLRCSPKSGHDTVSWYQQALGQGPQFIFQYYEEEERQRGNFPDRFSGHQFPNYSSELNVNALLLGDSALYLCASSFRAGSYNSPLHFGNGTRLTVT.

The chain uses TRBV5-1 and TRBJ1-1, with 9 positions matching TRBD1. CDR1 SGHRS and CDR2 YFSETQ come from the germline V gene. The CDR3 is 14 residues long. J lost 7 bases, V lost 3 bases, and 7 bases had no gene match. The CDR3 DNA reads TGCGCCAGCAGCTCCGCGGTGGACAGGGGTGAAGCTTTCTTT. Residues: CASSSAVDRGEAFF.

This clone is medium-sized by share. The V call is TRBV6-1, the J call TRBJ1-1; D not resolved. The CDR3 is 14 amino acids. The V end lost 2 bases, the J end lost 1 base, and 8 bases lay between the germline ends. CDR1 MNHNS and CDR2 SASEGT come from the germline V gene. CDR3 DNA: TGTGCCAGCAGTGAATCTCTCAGGAACACTGAAGCTTTCTTT. Its protein is CASSESLRNTEAFF.

In this sample, this clone is large. The rearrangement uses TRBV9 and TRBJ2-2; D uncertain. Trimming removed 2 bases at V and 6 bases at J, with 8 bases between. CDR1 SGDLS and CDR2 YYNGEE come from the germline V gene. CDR3 length equals 13 residues. CDR3 DNA sequence: TGTGCCAGCAGCGTGTCGGGCGCCGGGGAGCTGTTTTTT. Protein sequence: CASSVSGAGELFF.

The chain has TRBV10-3 and TRBJ1-4; D is perhaps TRBD1 (5 bases). The ends were cut back, 6 bases at V and 8 bases at J, with 13 bases in the middle. This CDR3 comprises 13 residues. Germline V CDR1 and CDR2: ENHRY, SYGVKD. CDR3 in amino acids: CAIRGTPEEKLFF. In DNA form, the CDR3 reads TGTGCCATCAGGGGGACCCCGGAGGAAAAACTGTTTTTT.

This clone was seen a handful of times. The same CDR3 also results from other DNA sequences found in this sample. The V gene is TRBV19, the J gene TRBJ2-1; D is unresolved. There are 13 residues in the CDR3. Germline V gene data show CDR1 as LNHDA and CDR2 as SQIVND (reference sequence). Trimming left V 3 bases short and J 5 bases short, with 8 bases between. CDR3 nucleotides: TGTGCCAGTAGTATTAGCCCCCACAATGAGCAGTTCTTC. Translating it yields CASSISPHNEQFF.

CDR3 nucleotide sequence: TGTGCCAGCAGCCAAGGGGATAGGGATACCGAAGCTTTCTTT. It encodes CASSQGDRDTEAFF. The chain carries TRBV4-2 and TRBJ1-1; no clear D. Trimming stripped 1 base from V and 8 bases from J, with 14 bases between. The length of the CDR3 is 14 residues. The germline V gene has CDR1 LGHNA and CDR2 YNFKEQ.

The V gene is TRBV28, the J gene TRBJ2-3, with D unresolved. The CDR3 is made up of 13 amino acids. The germline gives CDR1 MDHEN, CDR2 SYDVKM. V lost 8 bases and J 0 bases, leaving 9 bases between the germline ends. The CDR3 is CASSSGSTDTQYF. In nucleotides, the CDR3 is TGTGCCAGCTCTTCTGGAAGCACAGATACGCAGTATTTT. Full variable domain (remainder filled in from reference TRBV28 and TRBJ2-3): DVKVTQSSRYLVKRTGEKVFLECVQDMDHENMFWYRQDPGLGLRLIYFSYDVKMKEKGDIPEGYSVSREKKERFSLILESASTNQTSMYLCASSSGSTDTQYFGPGTRLTVL.

This rearrangement joins TRBV9 to TRBJ2-5, with D maybe TRBD2 (7 bases). Germline V gene lookup returns CDR1 SGDLS and CDR2 YYNGEE. The CDR3 loop spans 15 amino acids. V lost 4 bases and J lost 5, with 18 bases in between. The CDR3, as DNA: TGTGCCAGCAGCATTTCCGGGGGGCCGAGGGAGACCCAGTACTTC. Residues: CASSISGGPRETQYF.

A single count supports this clone. The chain joins TRBV3-1 (or the pseudogene TRBV3-2) to TRBJ1-5; D perhaps matches TRBD1 (6 bases). This CDR3 has 15 amino acids. V was shortened by 0 bases and J by 11 bases, with 17 bases between the two germline ends. The germline V gene has CDR1 LGHDT and CDR2 YNNKEL (reference sequence). CDR3 loop: CASSQDISGQKAQHF. CDR3 coding DNA: TGTGCCAGCAGCCAAGATATAAGTGGACAGAAGGCCCAGCATTTT.

V is TRBV9 and J is TRBJ2-1; D is unresolved. The CDR3 runs to 13 residues. Germline V CDR1 and CDR2: SGDLS, YYNGEE. V lost 0 bases and J lost 5, with 6 bases in between. The CDR3 reads CASSVAGDNEQFF. The CDR3, as DNA: TGTGCCAGCAGCGTAGCAGGAGACAATGAGCAGTTCTTC.

A remark on this clone: The sample holds other DNA sequences that translate to the same CDR3. The J gene is TRBJ1-2, the V gene TRBV2, with a weak D call TRBD1 (5 bases). The ends were cut back, 1 base at V and 7 bases at J, with 7 bases in the middle. CDR1 is SNHLY, CDR2 FYNNEI, per germline. The CDR3 contains 12 residues. CDR3 amino acids: CASSEGGGGYTF. The CDR3 DNA sequence: TGTGCCAGCAGTGAAGGGGGCGGTGGCTACACCTTC.

This clone was found once. The V and J genes are TRBV29-1 and TRBJ2-3, with TRBD2 identical over 8 bases. The CDR3 spans 14 residues. The J segment lost 5 bases and the V segment lost 4 bases, leaving 8 bases of the junction unmatched. Germline CDR1 SQVTM, CDR2 ANQGSEA. Here the CDR3 reads CSVVDSLAGDTQYF. CDR3 in DNA: TGCAGCGTTGTTGATAGCCTAGCGGGAGATACGCAGTATTTT.

The chain employs TRBV5-1 and TRBJ2-3, with 8 positions matching TRBD2. The CDR3 totals 17 residues. From germline, CDR1 is SGHRS and CDR2 YFSETQ. V trimming: 3 bases; J trimming: 0 bases; junction bases outside the gene matches: 9. This CDR3 reads CASSSLNGGASTDTQYF. The CDR3 coding sequence is TGCGCCAGCAGCTCACTGAACGGGGGGGCCAGCACAGATACGCAGTATTTT.

The genes are TRBV7-2 and TRBJ2-1; 7 bases are a match to TRBD2. V lost 6 bases and J lost 5; bases outside the gene matches: 10. Germline V lookup: CDR1 SGHTA, CDR2 FQGNSA. The CDR3 contains 15 residues. The CDR3 loop reads CASRTQAGDHNEQFF. The CDR3 nucleotides are TGTGCCAGCAGGACACAGGCGGGAGACCACAATGAGCAGTTCTTC.

This clone was seen more than once but under ten times. Within the sample, other DNA sequences also encode this same CDR3. The rearrangement uses TRBV7-2 and TRBJ2-7; D unresolved. The CDR3 length is 11 residues. The germline V gene has CDR1 SGHTA and CDR2 FQGNSA. V was clipped by 4 bases and J by 3 bases, with 4 bases between them. The CDR3 bases are TGTGCCAGCAGCTCCTACTACGAGCAGTACTTC. Its protein product is CASSSYYEQYF.

The chain links TRBV7-9 to TRBJ2-2, with D uncertain. CDR3 length equals 14 residues. Deletions cut 1 base from V and 4 bases from J, with 7 bases between. CDR1 and CDR2 (germline): SEHNR, FQNEAQ (reference sequence). In DNA, the CDR3 is TGTGCCAGCAGCTTAGATTCCGGCACCGGGGAGCTGTTTTTT. It translates to CASSLDSGTGELFF.

CDR3 amino acids: CASSRGVSPYGYTF. CDR3 DNA sequence: TGTGCCAGCAGCCGGGGGGTTTCTCCGTATGGCTACACCTTC. The genes are TRBV7-9 and TRBJ1-2, with D perhaps matching TRBD1 (5 bases). Germline values: CDR1 SEHNR, CDR2 FQNEAQ (reference sequence). CDR3 size: 14 residues. Between the trimmed V and J ends, which lost 5 bases and 5 bases, there was a span of 15 bases. The variable domain in full, completed from reference TRBV7-9 and TRBJ1-2, reads DTGVSQNPRHKITKRGQNVTFRCDPISEHNRLYWYRQTLGQGPEFLTYFQNEAQLEKSRLLSDRFSAERPKGSFSTLEIQRTEQGDSAMYLCASSRGVSPYGYTFGSGTRLTVV.

The chain has TRBV29-1 and TRBJ2-1, with no clear D. The CDR3 has 12 residues. Germline V lookup: CDR1 SQVTM, CDR2 ANQGSEA. Trimming cost V 6 bases and J 4 bases, with 10 bases left between them. This CDR3 reads CSVGPGYNEQFF. CDR3 nucleotide sequence: TGCAGCGTCGGCCCCGGTTACAATGAGCAGTTCTTC.

The gene calls are TRBV7-9 and TRBJ2-5; TRBD1 is a possible D gene (6 bases). This CDR3 is built from 15 residues. V shed 1 base and J shed 4 bases, with 13 bases lying between them. Germline CDR1 and CDR2: SEHNR and FQNEAQ (reference sequence). This chain's CDR3 is CASSLGTGLGETQYF. In DNA, the CDR3 is TGTGCCAGCAGCTTAGGAACAGGGTTGGGAGAGACCCAGTACTTC. Variable domain in full (rest from reference TRBV7-9 and TRBJ2-5): DTGVSQNPRHKITKRGQNVTFRCDPISEHNRLYWYRQTLGQGPEFLTYFQNEAQLEKSRLLSDRFSAERPKGSFSTLEIQRTEQGDSAMYLCASSLGTGLGETQYFGPGTRLLVL.

This clone was observed a handful of times. The chain carries TRBV19 and TRBJ1-1; D perhaps matches TRBD1 (5 bases). Germline V gene data show CDR1 as LNHDA and CDR2 as SQIVND (reference sequence). The CDR3 is 15 residues long. The germline V and J ends were trimmed by 4 bases and 5 bases, with 17 bases remaining between them. The CDR3 sequence: CASSTPWAGKTEAFF. CDR3 sequence (DNA): TGTGCCAGTAGTACCCCATGGGCAGGGAAGACTGAAGCTTTCTTT.

Only one count was recorded for this clone. The V and J genes are TRBV27 and TRBJ2-7, with 13 bases that match TRBD2. Germline lookup yields CDR1 MNHEY and CDR2 SMNVEV (reference sequence). The CDR3 runs 16 residues. The V gene end was trimmed by 0 bases and the J gene end by 7 bases; junction bases not matched to a gene: 6. The CDR3 DNA reads as TGTGCCAGCAGTTTATCGGGCCCGGGACTAGCGGGGGAGCAGTACTTC. Translated: CASSLSGPGLAGEQYF.

The sample holds a few counts of this clone. The chain joins TRBV9 to TRBJ2-2; no definite D call. V was clipped by 5 bases and J by 4 bases, with 6 bases between them. The CDR3 is made up of 12 amino acids. Germline CDR1 reads SGDLS; CDR2 reads YYNGEE. DNA of the CDR3: TGTGCCAGCAGACGGAGCACCGGGGAGCTGTTTTTT. The encoded protein is CASRRSTGELFF.

V and J are TRBV18 and TRBJ2-7; D unresolved. V dropped 0 bases and J dropped 6 bases, with 12 bases sitting between them. The germline CDR1 and CDR2 sequences are KGHSH and LQKENI. The CDR3 has 14 amino acids. DNA for the CDR3: TGTGCCAGCTCACCACCTAAGGTTTCAGGCGAGCAGTACTTC. This encodes CASSPPKVSGEQYF.

J is TRBJ2-7 and V is TRBV5-1, with TRBD1 matching 9 bases. The ends lost 7 bases at V and 0 bases at J; junction bases unmatched: 5. Germline lookup yields CDR1 SGHRS and CDR2 YFSETQ. The CDR3 length is 14 residues. For the CDR3, the DNA is TGCGCCAGCGGACAGGGGATAGACTCCTACGAGCAGTACTTC. Protein product: CASGQGIDSYEQYF.

The chain links TRBV5-4 to TRBJ2-1; TRBD2 agrees at 8 bases. The CDR3 is made up of 18 amino acids. V lost 4 bases and J lost 8; bases outside the gene matches: 20. Germline CDR1 is SGHNT and CDR2 is YYREEE (reference sequence). CDR3: CASSPTSIAGGIGDEQFF. The CDR3 nucleotides are TGTGCCAGCAGCCCGACATCGATCGCGGGAGGAATAGGGGATGAGCAGTTCTTC.

V and J are TRBV6-1 and TRBJ2-7; possible D gene TRBD1, 5 bases. Trimming took off 2 bases at V and 0 bases at J, with 11 bases between the two ends. Germline-derived CDR1 and CDR2 are MNHNS and SASEGT. This CDR3 has 15 amino acids. The CDR3 spells CASSERQGISYEQYF. CDR3 bases: TGTGCCAGCAGTGAAAGGCAGGGCATCTCCTACGAGCAGTACTTC.

The chain couples TRBV5-1 to TRBJ2-7; D is unresolved. CDR1 SGHRS and CDR2 YFSETQ come from the germline V gene. This CDR3 has 14 amino acids. The V end was cut by 0 bases, the J end by 2 bases, with 9 bases between. CDR3: CASSLAAETYEQYF. DNA of the CDR3: TGCGCCAGCAGCTTGGCCGCAGAAACCTACGAGCAGTACTTC.

This chain links TRBV5-1 with TRBJ2-5, with 12 bases fitting TRBD2. The J call is uncertain, as TRBJ2-7 better fits the DNA end. CDR3 length: 16 amino acids. CDR1 and CDR2 (germline): SGHRS, YFSETQ. The CDR3 sequence: CASSPGGTSGRYEQYF. CDR3 sequence (DNA): TGCGCCAGCAGCCCCGGCGGGACTAGCGGGCGGTACGAGCAGTACTTC.